This note documents a single TCR beta chain sequence. Its matching antigen is unknown. Other DNA sequences in the sample encode the same CDR3. The naive CD8 population came from CD45RO-negative cells selected for CCR7, without terminally differentiated effector memory CD45RA+ cells. This entry comes from a study of shared clonotypes between healthy human individuals. The assay was run at deep level. Generated by immunoSEQ multiplex PCR, the TCRdb table keeps only in-frame clones and is missing some. The sample carries about 2,200,000 clones, about 92% recorded once. Trimming took off 3 bases at V and 0 bases at J, with 9 bases between the two ends. The length of the CDR3 is 15 residues. The germline gives CDR1 MNHEY, CDR2 SMNVEV (reference sequence). Regarding the study as a whole: Clonotype sharing among donors was thought likely to change with sequencing depth. Represented diversity, genetic and exposure-history alike, was limited by few donors. Against clonotypes common to all four donors, non-shared ones had lower generation probabilities.

The receptor was isolated from a man in his late teens or twenties in good health. Some clones in this sample may be carry-over from other donors' samples. V gene TRBV27 combines with J gene TRBJ2-1, with D unresolved. Sequencing was done on a sample of naive CD8+ T cells from PBMCs. CDR3 in DNA: TGTGCCAGCAGTTTGGTGCAGAGCTCCTACAATGAGCAGTTCTTC. This codes for CASSLVQSSYNEQFF.